This TCR beta chain is drawn from a study of Tregs in tolerant kidney transplant recipients. This clone was observed once. The data were produced by immunoSEQ multiplex PCR, yet TCRdb's version contains in-frame clones alone and is incomplete. Counted here are tens of thousands of clones, under 95% occurring once; the ten biggest clones make up 0.35% to 0.55%. This receptor was identified in a human donor who received a combined kidney and bone marrow transplant. The sequencing here drew on CD4+ T cells from blood, taken before the transplant.

The CDR3 loop is CASADRGLDTGELFF. Here the CDR3 DNA reads TGTGCCAGCGCCGACAGGGGGTTAGACACCGGGGAGCTGTTTTTT. This chain joins TRBV19 and TRBJ2-2; 9 bases are a match to TRBD1. Losses at the gene ends were 9 bases for V and 3 bases for J; bases not matched to a gene: 8. The CDR3 spans 15 residues. Germline-derived CDR1 and CDR2 are LNHDA and SQIVND (reference sequence).